Sequencing of this TCR beta chain was carried out in a study of T cells in Graves' hyperthyroidism and ophthalmopathy. This clonotype was seen ten or more times. Its antigen is unidentified. Study-wide findings and caveats: Before onset, ophthalmopathy was predicted by the model a median about six months earlier.

The PBMCs were sourced from fresh peripheral blood (approximately 10 ml). Researchers took RNA transcripts and amplified the TCR beta CDR3 regions from them. The HTBI set primed first-round TCR CDR3 RT-PCR. TCRdb called the multiplex PCR reads again in MiXCR, with one record for every CDR3 protein. The table has around 520,000 distinct CDR3 sequences, less than 25% seen once. The TCR comes from a woman younger than 45 with Graves' ophthalmopathy. Sequencing was done on a sample of blood.

As DNA, the CDR3 is TGTGCCAGCAGACTAGTGGGCCTGGAAGCTTTCTTT. Residues: CASRLVGLEAFF. J is TRBJ1-1 and V is TRBV11-2, with D unclear. This CDR3 spans 12 amino acids. Germline CDR1 is SGHAT and CDR2 is FQNNGV. The V end lost 6 bases, the J end lost 8 bases, and 13 bases lay between the germline ends.